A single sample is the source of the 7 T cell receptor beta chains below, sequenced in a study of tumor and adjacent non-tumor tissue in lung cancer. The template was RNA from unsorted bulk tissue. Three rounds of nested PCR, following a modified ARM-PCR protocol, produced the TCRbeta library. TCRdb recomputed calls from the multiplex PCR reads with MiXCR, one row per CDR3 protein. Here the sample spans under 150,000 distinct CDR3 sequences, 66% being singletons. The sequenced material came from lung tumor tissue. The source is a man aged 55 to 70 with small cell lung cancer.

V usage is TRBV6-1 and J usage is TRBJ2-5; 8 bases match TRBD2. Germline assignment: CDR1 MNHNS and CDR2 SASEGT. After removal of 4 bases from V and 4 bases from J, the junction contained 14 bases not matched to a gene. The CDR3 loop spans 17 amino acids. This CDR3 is CASSVRLPGLEGETQYF. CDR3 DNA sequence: TGTGCCAGCAGTGTCAGGTTACCGGGACTAGAGGGAGAGACCCAGTACTTC.

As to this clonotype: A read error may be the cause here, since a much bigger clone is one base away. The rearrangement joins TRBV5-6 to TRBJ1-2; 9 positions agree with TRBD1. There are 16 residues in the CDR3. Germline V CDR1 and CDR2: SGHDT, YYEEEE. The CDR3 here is CASSYRGTGINYCYTF. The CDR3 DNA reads TGTGCCAGCAGCTACCGGGGGACAGGGATTAACTATTGCTACACCTTC.

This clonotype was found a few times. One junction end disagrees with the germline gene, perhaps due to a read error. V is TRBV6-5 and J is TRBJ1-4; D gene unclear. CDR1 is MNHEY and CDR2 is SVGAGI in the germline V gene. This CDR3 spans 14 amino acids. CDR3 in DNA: TGTGTCAGCAGTTACGGAGGAACTAATGAAAAACTGTTTTTT. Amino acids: CVSSYGGTNEKLFF.

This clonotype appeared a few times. This CDR3 is CAISDGQGQYV. The DNA of the CDR3 is TGTGCCATCAGTGATGGACAGGGGCAGTACGTC. The chain is built from TRBV10-3 and TRBJ2-7; 8 bases are shared with TRBD1. From germline, CDR1 is ENHRY and CDR2 SYGVKD. This CDR3 has 11 residues. Trimming removed 3 bases from V and 9 bases from J; junction bases left unmatched: 1.

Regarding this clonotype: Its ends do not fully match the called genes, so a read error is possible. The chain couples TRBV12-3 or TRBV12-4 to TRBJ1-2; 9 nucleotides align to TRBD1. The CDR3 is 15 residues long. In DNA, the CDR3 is TGTGTCAGCAGTTTAGGGGAACAGGGGGCATATGGCTACACCTTC. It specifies CVSSLGEQGAYGYTF.

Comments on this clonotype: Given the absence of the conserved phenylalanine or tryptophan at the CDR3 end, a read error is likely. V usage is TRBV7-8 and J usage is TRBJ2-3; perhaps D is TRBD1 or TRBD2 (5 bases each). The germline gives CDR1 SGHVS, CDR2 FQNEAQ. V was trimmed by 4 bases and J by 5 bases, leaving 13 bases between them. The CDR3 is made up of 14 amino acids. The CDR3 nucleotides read TGTGCCAGCAGCTCGGGTGTGGGGGAAGATACGCAGTATTAT. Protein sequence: CASSSGVGEDTQYY.

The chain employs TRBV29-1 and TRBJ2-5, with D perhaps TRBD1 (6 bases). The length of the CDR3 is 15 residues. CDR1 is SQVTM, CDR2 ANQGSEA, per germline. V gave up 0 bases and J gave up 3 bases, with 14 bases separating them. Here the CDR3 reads CSVEDYQPGEETQYF. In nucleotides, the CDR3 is TGCAGCGTTGAAGACTACCAACCAGGGGAAGAGACCCAGTACTTC. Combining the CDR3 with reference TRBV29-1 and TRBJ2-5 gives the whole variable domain SAVISQKPSRDICQRGTSLTIQCQVDSQVTMMFWYRQQPGQSLTLIATANQGSEATYESGFVIDKFPISRPNLTFSTLTVSNMSPEDSSIYLCSVEDYQPGEETQYFGPGTRLLVL.